Presented here are 14 T cell receptor beta chains from one specimen sequenced in a study of human T cells and chemical hapten exposure. TCRdb used MiXCR to reprocess the RACE reads, holding one entry per CDR3 protein. The sample consists of about 260,000 distinct CDR3 sequences, roughly 8.9% of them appearing once. This sample's time point: pre-sensitization, week 0. Described treatment: therapeutic diphenylcyclopropenone sensitization with weekly scalp DPC. Sequenced here: whole blood, sampled in connection with sensitization to the hapten diphenylcyclopropenone (DPC). The receptors come from a woman aged 35 to 49 with alopecia areata. Some clones in this sample may be carry-over from other donors' samples.

The V gene is TRBV20-1, the J gene TRBJ2-3; 7 positions agree with TRBD2. Per the germline V gene, CDR1 is DFQATT and CDR2 is SNEGSKA (reference sequence). V trimming: 4 bases; J trimming: 0 bases; junction bases outside the gene matches: 1. CDR3 length: 13 residues. This chain's CDR3 is CSAKAGSTDTQYF. Here the CDR3 DNA reads TGCAGTGCTAAAGCGGGAAGCACAGATACGCAGTATTTT.

This clonotype has ten or more counts. The chain carries TRBV4-2 and TRBJ2-2; a weak D match, TRBD1 (5 bases). This CDR3 region has 15 residues. V was clipped by 0 bases and J by 4 bases, with 9 bases between them. Germline CDR1 LGHNA, CDR2 YNFKEQ. As DNA, the CDR3 is TGTGCCAGCAGCCAAGAAGTGGGGCCCACCGGGGAGCTGTTTTTT. It encodes CASSQEVGPTGELFF.

CDR3 region: CSASPPLADDNEQFF. The CDR3 DNA sequence: TGCAGTGCTAGCCCCCCACTAGCGGATGACAATGAGCAGTTCTTC. The chain couples TRBV20-1 to TRBJ2-1, with TRBD2 identical over 8 bases. Germline CDR1 and CDR2: DFQATT and SNEGSKA (reference sequence). CDR3 size: 15 residues. The V segment lost 3 bases and the J segment 5 bases; nucleotides outside the gene matches: 9.

This chain joins TRBV5-1 and TRBJ2-1, with D unclear. The germline gives CDR1 SGHRS, CDR2 YFSETQ. V lost 3 bases and J lost 10, with 8 bases in between. This CDR3 is built from 11 residues. The CDR3, as DNA: TGCGCCAGCAGCTCGAGCTGGGAGCAGTTCTTC. Translated, it gives CASSSSWEQFF.

The table lists this clonotype with a few counts. The CDR3 protein is CATSDRRQGSVHSGANVLTF. The CDR3 nucleotides read TGTGCCACCAGTGACCGACGACAGGGATCAGTCCACTCTGGGGCCAACGTCCTGACTTTC. The chain uses TRBV24-1 and TRBJ2-6; 7 bases align to TRBD1. J gave up 0 bases and V 4 bases, and 14 bases lay outside the gene matches. Germline V CDR1 and CDR2: KGHDR, SFDVKD. This CDR3 comprises 20 residues.

The V and J genes are TRBV20-1 and TRBJ1-6; weak D call: TRBD1 (5 bases). The CDR3 consists of 15 residues. The germline V gene encodes CDR1 DFQATT and CDR2 SNEGSKA (reference sequence). V was shortened by 5 bases and J by 7 bases, with 18 bases between the two germline ends. The CDR3 reads CSAPPPGVANSPLHF. Here the CDR3 DNA reads TGCAGTGCTCCCCCTCCGGGGGTGGCGAATTCACCCCTCCACTTT.

The V gene is TRBV3-1, the J gene TRBJ2-7; possible D gene TRBD2, 6 bases. CDR3 size: 15 residues. The germline gives CDR1 LGHDT, CDR2 YNNKEL (reference sequence). Trimming cost V 3 bases and J 2 bases, with 14 bases left between them. In DNA form, the CDR3 reads TGTGCCAGCAGCCAGGGGACTCCCGGGCCCTACGAGCAGTACTTC. Protein: CASSQGTPGPYEQYF.

The J gene is TRBJ2-5, the V gene TRBV28, with TRBD2 matching over 8 bases. Germline V gene sequence: CDR1 MDHEN, CDR2 SYDVKM. The trim removed 3 bases at V and 2 bases at J, leaving 14 bases unmatched. This CDR3 region has 18 residues. The CDR3 sequence is CASSFQPIPTSGQETQYF. As DNA, the CDR3 is TGTGCCAGCAGTTTTCAGCCTATTCCCACTAGCGGACAAGAGACCCAGTACTTC.

The V and J genes are TRBV12-3 or TRBV12-4 and TRBJ1-6; no clear D. This CDR3 spans 12 amino acids. Trimming left V 5 bases short and J 14 bases short, with 13 bases between. Written as DNA, the CDR3 is TGTGCCAGCAGTCCGAACAGCCGCACCCTCCACTTT. This encodes CASSPNSRTLHF.

The chain couples TRBV29-1 to TRBJ2-3, with TRBD2 matching over 7 bases. The CDR3 is made up of 15 amino acids. The V segment lost 1 base and the J segment 2 bases; nucleotides outside the gene matches: 6. Germline V gene data show CDR1 as SQVTM and CDR2 as ANQGSEA. CDR3 sequence (DNA): TGCAGCGTTGAAGGCCTAGCGGAAATCACAGATACGCAGTATTTT. This encodes CSVEGLAEITDTQYF.

This sequence joins TRBV6-2 or TRBV6-3 and TRBJ2-7; D gene ambiguous. V lost 2 bases and J lost 3, with 11 bases in between. Germline CDR1 is MNHEY and CDR2 is SVGEGT. The length of the CDR3 is 14 residues. CDR3 nucleotides: TGTGCCAGCAGTTACACTGACGGATTCTACGAGCAGTACTTC. It codes for CASSYTDGFYEQYF.

This clonotype was seen repeatedly, ten times or more. The V and J genes are TRBV27 and TRBJ2-1; D gene unclear. The CDR3 covers 15 residues. Germline CDR1 reads MNHEY; CDR2 reads SMNVEV (reference sequence). The V end was cut by 4 bases, the J end by 5 bases, with 15 bases between. The CDR3 DNA follows: TGTGCCAGCAGTTCTCGGGTTTCCCCGGACAATGAGCAGTTCTTC. Translating gives CASSSRVSPDNEQFF.

This clonotype was recorded many times. The chain joins TRBV2 to TRBJ1-6, with 10 bases lining up with TRBD1. CDR3 length: 13 amino acids. V lost 7 bases and J lost 13; bases outside the gene matches: 7. Germline V lookup: CDR1 SNHLY, CDR2 FYNNEI. CDR3 sequence reads: CASNGQGVNPLHF. CDR3 sequence (DNA): TGTGCCAGCAACGGACAGGGGGTGAATCCCCTCCACTTT.

This clonotype occurred a few times. The J gene is TRBJ2-3, the V gene TRBV12-3 or TRBV12-4; TRBD2 matches 8 bases. This CDR3 comprises 15 residues. J was trimmed by 4 bases and V by 3 bases; bases with no gene match: 6. The CDR3 loop reads CASSFYAGGADTQYF. In DNA, the CDR3 is TGTGCCAGCAGTTTTTACGCGGGAGGAGCAGATACGCAGTATTTT.